The 10 T cell receptor beta chains presented below share a single source sample, sequenced in a study of cytomegalovirus exposure and HLA in healthy donors. PCR primers comprised 60 Vbeta and 13 Jbeta primers. Some clones are missing from TCRdb's copy, which holds only in-frame ones; the method was immunoSEQ multiplex PCR. Of roughly 100,000 clones in the sample, 83% were seen once. What was sequenced was PBMCs. These receptor sequences come from a man younger than 30 in good health and CMV-seronegative.

The V call is TRBV9, the J call TRBJ2-2; D unclear. This CDR3 contains 13 residues. CDR1 SGDLS and CDR2 YYNGEE come from the germline V gene. Trimming pared 2 bases from V and 6 bases from J, leaving 8 bases between. As DNA, the CDR3 is TGTGCCAGCAGCGTCACTAACGCCGGGGAGCTGTTTTTT. Amino acid sequence: CASSVTNAGELFF.

V usage is TRBV6-1 and J usage is TRBJ1-1; no definite D call. Trimming removed 4 bases at V and 4 bases at J, with 13 bases between. The CDR3 runs to 14 residues. CDR1 is MNHNS and CDR2 is SASEGT in the germline V gene. The CDR3 DNA reads as TGTGCCAGCAGTGCGGGTCCTTCGGGCACTGAAGCTTTCTTT. Translated: CASSAGPSGTEAFF.

CDR3 residues: CASSPVTSGRGNEQFF. Written as DNA, the CDR3 is TGTGCCAGCTCACCCGTGACTAGCGGGAGGGGGAATGAGCAGTTCTTC. The chain combines TRBV18 with TRBJ2-1, with 14 bases fitting TRBD2. Trimming took 3 bases from V and 7 from J; bases not matched to a gene: 5. Germline CDR1 KGHSH, CDR2 LQKENI. The CDR3 runs to 16 residues.

The chain has TRBV12-5 and TRBJ1-3; 9 nucleotides line up with TRBD1. The germline CDR1 and CDR2 sequences are LGHNT and FRNRAP. With V trimmed by 4 bases and J by 4 bases, 5 bases remained unmatched. The CDR3 has 15 amino acids. CDR3 sequence: CASGSDRGKGNTIYF. CDR3 nucleotides: TGTGCTAGTGGTTCCGACAGGGGGAAGGGAAACACCATATATTTT.

V and J are TRBV6-5 and TRBJ2-7; possible D gene TRBD1, 6 bases. The germline V gene has CDR1 MNHEY and CDR2 SVGAGI. CDR3 size: 13 residues. Trimming took off 2 bases at V and 7 bases at J, with 12 bases between the two ends. This CDR3 is CASSYGTSGEQYF. DNA for the CDR3: TGTGCCAGCAGTTACGGGACATCTGGAGAGCAGTACTTC.

The J gene is TRBJ2-2, the V gene TRBV2, with TRBD2 matching over 11 bases. This CDR3 comprises 15 residues. With V trimmed by 6 bases and J by 5 bases, 5 bases remained unmatched. CDR1 is SNHLY, CDR2 FYNNEI, per germline. CDR3 nucleotides: TGTGCCAGCAGCGACCGGACTAGCGGGACCGGGGAGCTGTTTTTT. Translated, it gives CASSDRTSGTGELFF.

With respect to this clone: The junction shows a germline mismatch at one end, possibly a read error. The J gene is TRBJ2-3, the V gene TRBV7-9; 8 bases fit TRBD2. CDR1 SEHNR and CDR2 FQNEAQ come from the germline V gene (reference sequence). This CDR3 spans 16 amino acids. The CDR3 DNA follows: TGTTCCAGCAGCTCAGCACGGGAGGGCCGCGCAGATACGCAGTATTTT. It codes for CSSSSAREGRADTQYF.

This chain connects TRBV6-4 to TRBJ2-3, with 9 bases aligning to TRBD2. The V gene's germline CDR1 is MRHNA and CDR2 SNTAGT. V was pared by 2 bases and J by 2 bases, with 2 bases of the junction left unmatched. The CDR3 is made up of 15 amino acids. The CDR3 nucleotides are TGTGCCAGCAGTGACGGGACTAGCCCCACAGATACGCAGTATTTT. Residues: CASSDGTSPTDTQYF.

Only a few counts were recorded for this clone. This chain connects TRBV27 to TRBJ2-6; D call uncertain. This CDR3 is 16 amino acids long. CDR1 MNHEY and CDR2 SMNVEV come from the germline V gene (reference sequence). V lost 5 bases and J lost 4, with 15 bases in between. The CDR3 loop reads CASSPRWAKGANVLTF. In DNA form, the CDR3 reads TGTGCCAGCAGTCCCCGGTGGGCCAAGGGGGCCAACGTCCTGACTTTC.

CDR3 sequence: CASSILAPGTGELFF. The CDR3 DNA reads TGTGCCAGTAGTATACTAGCCCCGGGCACCGGGGAGCTGTTTTTT. This chain joins TRBV19 and TRBJ2-2, with D perhaps TRBD2 (5 bases). CDR3 length equals 15 residues. Trimming left V 2 bases short and J 4 bases short, with 11 bases between. Per germline, CDR1 LNHDA and CDR2 SQIVND (reference sequence).